A selection of T cell receptor beta chains follows, all from one sample in a study of blood T cell repertoires in COVID-19. The repertoire was sequenced with immunoSEQ multiplex PCR; TCRdb's copy has only in-frame clones and lacks some. The data contain roughly 200,000 clones, around 89% of them seen just once; the ten biggest clones take up 0.55% to 0.8%. Specimen: peripheral blood. The receptors were gathered from a middle-aged man with acute or convalescent COVID-19. Both conserved end residues are part of each CDR3. A D gene is named only where the DNA matches it firmly. Clone size appears in some rows only: once, few, many, or a class for an expanded clone.

J gene,V gene,clone size,D gene,CDR3 DNA,CDR3 protein
TRBJ2-3,TRBV7-9,NA,NA,TGTGCCAGCAGCATCCTAGGTGGGGCTAGCACAGATACGCAGTATTTT,CASSILGGASTDTQYF
TRBJ1-5,TRBV7-9,NA,TRBD1,TGTGCCAGCAGCTTAGACGGGACAGACAATCAGCCCCAGCATTTT,CASSLDGTDNQPQHF
TRBJ2-2,TRBV4-3,NA,TRBD2,TGCGCCAGCAGCCCAAGACTAGCGGGGGCCACCGGGGAGCTGTTTTTT,CASSPRLAGATGELFF
TRBJ2-2,TRBV25-1,NA,TRBD2,TGTGCCAGCAGGGGGACTAGCGGGAGTGACACCGGGGAGCTGTTTTTT,CASRGTSGSDTGELFF
TRBJ1-5,TRBV5-1,few,NA,TGCGCCAGCAGCTTGGCCGGTCTAGAAAATAGCAATCAGCCCCAGCATTTT,CASSLAGLENSNQPQHF
TRBJ2-5,TRBV9,NA,NA,TGTGCCAGCAGCGTAGTTCCTCAAGAGACCCAGTACTTC,CASSVVPQETQYF
TRBJ2-5,TRBV5-5,NA,TRBD1,TGTGCCAGCAGCGCGCGGACAGGGTATGGGGAGACCCAGTACTTC,CASSARTGYGETQYF
TRBJ1-1,TRBV4-2,few,NA,TGTGCCAGCAGCCAAGGTTCGGTGCTTGAAGCTTTCTTT,CASSQGSVLEAFF
TRBJ1-2,TRBV28,NA,NA,TGTGCCGGGGGGGAGCCGAGTCGCTATGGCTACACCTTC,CAGGEPSRYGYTF
TRBJ1-4,TRBV28,NA,TRBD1,TGTGCCAGCAGTTCCGGACAGGGGGCACAGAATGAAAAACTGTTTTTT,CASSSGQGAQNEKLFF
TRBJ2-5,TRBV10-3,NA,NA,TGTGCCACCGAACCCCAGGACAGAGACGGGACCCAGTACTTC,CATEPQDRDGTQYF
TRBJ2-7,TRBV19,NA,TRBD1,TGTGCCAGTAGTATCCCCGGGACAGGGCGCAACGAGCAGTACTTC,CASSIPGTGRNEQYF
TRBJ1-2,TRBV28,NA,TRBD1,TGTGCCAGCAGGTCTCAGGGGGATGACTATGGCTACACCTTC,CASRSQGDDYGYTF
TRBJ1-6,TRBV24-1,NA,TRBD1,TGTGCCACCAGTGGGGACAGTGATAATTCACCCCTCCACTTT,CATSGDSDNSPLHF
TRBJ2-5,TRBV2,NA,TRBD1,TGTGCCAGCAGTGAGGACAGGGTCGGCGTCCAAGAGACCCAGTACTTC,CASSEDRVGVQETQYF
TRBJ1-1,TRBV2,NA,NA,TGTGCCAGCAGGGGGGGAGGGAACACTGAAGCTTTCTTT,CASRGGGNTEAFF
TRBJ2-2,TRBV7-3,NA,NA,TGTGCCAGCAGCTTTCGCAGGACCGGGGAGCTGTTTTTT,CASSFRRTGELFF
TRBJ2-7,TRBV5-1,NA,TRBD2,TGCGCCAGCAGCTACGGACTAGCGGGAGCCTCGGGGGAGCAGTACTTC,CASSYGLAGASGEQYF
TRBJ1-6,TRBV4-2,NA,TRBD1,TGTGCCAGCAGCTTAAAAAGCACAGGGGTATCCTATAATTCACCCCTCCACTTT,CASSLKSTGVSYNSPLHF
TRBJ2-6,TRBV4-1,NA,NA,TGCGCCAGCAGCCCGCAAGCCTCTGGGGCCAACGTCCTGACTTTC,CASSPQASGANVLTF
TRBJ2-3,TRBV7-9,once,NA,TGTGCCAGCAGCTTAGATCCGGGAGTAGATACGCAGTATTTT,CASSLDPGVDTQYF
TRBJ2-7,TRBV25-1,NA,TRBD1,TGTGCCAGCGGGGATTGGGACAGCAAGCAGTACTTC,CASGDWDSKQYF
TRBJ1-6,TRBV6-1,NA,NA,TGTGCCAGCAGTGAAGGGGACTTTTATAATTCACCCCTCCACTTT,CASSEGDFYNSPLHF
TRBJ1-2,TRBV4-3,NA,TRBD1,TGCGCCAGCAGCCAAGTGGGACAGGATAACTATGGCTACACCTTC,CASSQVGQDNYGYTF
TRBJ1-2,TRBV4-1,once,NA,TGCGCCAGCAGCCCCGGACAGCGTGATCCTAACTATGGCTACACCTTC,CASSPGQRDPNYGYTF
TRBJ1-5,TRBV7-9,once,TRBD1,TGTGCCAGCAGCTCAGGACAGGGGGCAGGGCCCCAGCATTTT,CASSSGQGAGPQHF
TRBJ2-7,TRBV5-1,NA,TRBD2,TGCGCCAGCAGCTACGGGACTAGCGGGGGATCCAGGCAGTACTTC,CASSYGTSGGSRQYF